Shown below are 14 T cell receptor beta chains from a single sample sequenced in a study of OX40 agonist ivuxolimab in advanced cancers. Profiled with immunoSEQ multiplex PCR; TCRdb holds only in-frame clones, not every one. The sample yields about 83,000 clones, about 86% seen once. The material sequenced was CD4+ or CD8+ T cells sorted from blood, taken in a trial of the OX40 agonist ivuxolimab. The source of these receptors is an adult with an advanced solid tumor such as melanoma, head and neck, liver or kidney cancer.

J is TRBJ1-2 and V is TRBV12-5; 7 positions agree with TRBD1. The CDR3 has 13 residues. The V gene end was trimmed by 3 bases and the J gene end by 7 bases; junction bases not matched to a gene: 5. Germline CDR1 is LGHNT and CDR2 is FRNRAP. CDR3 in DNA: TGTGCTAGTGGTTTACAGGGGACCGTTGGCTACACCTTC. Encoded protein: CASGLQGTVGYTF. The variable domain in full, completed from reference TRBV12-5 and TRBJ1-2, reads DARVTQTPRHKVTEMGQEVTMRCQPILGHNTVFWYRQTMMQGLELLAYFRNRAPLDDSGMPKDRFSAEMPDATLATLKIQPSEPRDSAVYFCASGLQGTVGYTFGSGTRLTVV.

This clone has more than one count but fewer than ten. This chain joins TRBV7-2 and TRBJ2-2; tentatively, D is TRBD2 (5 bases). The germline V gene encodes CDR1 SGHTA and CDR2 FQGNSA. The CDR3 loop spans 13 amino acids. V was shortened by 5 bases and J by 7 bases, with 11 bases between the two germline ends. The CDR3 coding sequence is TGTGCCAGCAGCCCGACTAAGGGCGGGGAGCTGTTTTTT. Residues: CASSPTKGGELFF.

V is TRBV11-2 and J is TRBJ1-1; TRBD1 aligns across 9 bases. The CDR3 loop spans 15 amino acids. V was clipped by 1 base and J by 5 bases; unmatched bases: 5. CDR1 and CDR2 (germline): SGHAT, FQNNGV. This CDR3 is CASSLGDRETTEAFF. In nucleotides, the CDR3 is TGTGCCAGCAGCTTAGGGGACAGGGAAACAACTGAAGCTTTCTTT. Drawing the rest from reference TRBV11-2 and TRBJ1-1, the complete variable domain is EAGVAQSPRYKIIEKRQSVAFWCNPISGHATLYWYQQILGQGPKLLIQFQNNGVVDDSQLPKDRFSAERLKGVDSTLKIQPAKLEDSAVYLCASSLGDRETTEAFFGQGTRLTVV.

The gene calls are TRBV11-3 and TRBJ2-7; tentative D call: TRBD2 (6 bases). The CDR3 contains 14 residues. V gave up 5 bases and J gave up 3 bases, with 14 bases separating them. Germline V gene sequence: CDR1 SGHNT, CDR2 YENEEA. The DNA of the CDR3 is TGTGCCAGCAGCCCCGCCGCGGGAAGCTACGAGCAGTACTTC. It specifies CASSPAAGSYEQYF.

The V gene is TRBV18, the J gene TRBJ1-1; D is ambiguous. This CDR3 contains 14 residues. The V gene's germline CDR1 is KGHSH and CDR2 LQKENI. The V and J ends lost 6 bases and 3 bases respectively, with 14 bases between them. The CDR3: CASSQGGTDTEAFF. CDR3 DNA: TGTGCCAGCTCCCAAGGCGGTACGGACACTGAAGCTTTCTTT. Full variable domain (rest looked up from reference TRBV18 and TRBJ1-1): NAGVMQNPRHLVRRRGQEARLRCSPMKGHSHVYWYRQLPEEGLKFMVYLQKENIIDESGMPKERFSAEFPKEGPSILRIQQVVRGDSAAYFCASSQGGTDTEAFFGQGTRLTVV.

This clone was detected only once. CDR3 DNA sequence: TGTGCCAGCAGTCCTACTCGCGCCGGGGAGCAGTTCTTC. This sequence encodes CASSPTRAGEQFF. The V and J genes are TRBV6-5 and TRBJ2-1, with unresolved D. The CDR3 length is 13 residues. Trimming removed 5 bases from V and 10 bases from J, with 15 bases in between. Germline assignment: CDR1 MNHEY and CDR2 SVGAGI.

The chain uses TRBV6-5 and TRBJ1-4, with 9 bases matching TRBD1. This CDR3 spans 15 amino acids. J gave up 5 bases and V 5 bases, and 6 bases lay outside the gene matches. The germline V gene has CDR1 MNHEY and CDR2 SVGAGI. The CDR3 sequence: CASSTQTGGNEKLFF. The CDR3 DNA sequence: TGTGCCAGCAGTACGCAGACAGGGGGAAATGAAAAACTGTTTTTT.

This clone came up once. The chain couples TRBV10-3 to TRBJ1-2; D is undetermined. Trimming stripped 4 bases from V and 2 bases from J, with 14 bases between. CDR1 and CDR2 (germline): ENHRY, SYGVKD. The CDR3 spans 15 residues. The CDR3 bases are TGTGCCATCAGTGGGGGTGTCGGTTCCAACTATGGCTACACCTTC. This gives the protein CAISGGVGSNYGYTF.

V and J are TRBV28 and TRBJ1-5; D is perhaps TRBD1 (5 bases). V shed 3 bases and J shed 6 bases, with 6 bases lying between them. Germline CDR1 and CDR2: MDHEN and SYDVKM. The CDR3 has 12 residues. The CDR3 DNA follows: TGTGCCAGCAGTTTTGGGGGTCAGCCCCAGCATTTT. This sequence encodes CASSFGGQPQHF.

The V and J genes are TRBV7-2 and TRBJ2-7; TRBD1 matches 10 bases. The CDR3 loop spans 15 amino acids. Germline CDR1 and CDR2: SGHTA and FQGNSA. Unmatched junction bases numbered 6, after V lost 5 bases and J lost 2 bases. This chain's CDR3 is CASSRQGARAYEQYF. CDR3 bases: TGTGCCAGCAGCCGACAGGGGGCTCGGGCCTACGAGCAGTACTTC.

The V gene is TRBV7-9, the J gene TRBJ1-2; 7 positions agree with TRBD1. The length of the CDR3 is 15 residues. The germline V gene encodes CDR1 SEHNR and CDR2 FQNEAQ (reference sequence). The trim removed 5 bases at V and 6 bases at J, leaving 12 bases unmatched. CDR3 in amino acids: CASSLQLGDSDGYTF. CDR3 DNA: TGTGCCAGCAGCCTACAACTCGGGGACAGCGATGGCTACACCTTC.

V and J are TRBV11-2 and TRBJ2-1; 9 bases map to TRBD1. V lost 0 bases to trimming and J lost 4 bases; unmatched junction nucleotides: 1. CDR3 length equals 15 residues. Germline-derived CDR1 and CDR2 are SGHAT and FQNNGV. CDR3 sequence: CASSLEGTGYNEQFF. The CDR3 DNA follows: TGTGCCAGCAGCTTAGAAGGGACAGGGTACAATGAGCAGTTCTTC.

V usage is TRBV27 and J usage is TRBJ2-3, with 13 bases matching TRBD2. Germline lookup yields CDR1 MNHEY and CDR2 SMNVEV (reference sequence). V lost 6 bases and J lost 3; bases outside the gene matches: 9. The CDR3 totals 17 residues. CDR3 sequence reads: CASSQIAGLAGTDTQYF. The DNA of the CDR3 is TGTGCCAGCAGCCAAATCGCGGGACTAGCGGGGACAGATACGCAGTATTTT.

This clone showed up just a few times. The gene calls are TRBV19 and TRBJ2-2; 11 nucleotides line up with TRBD2. The CDR3 is made up of 16 amino acids. Unmatched junction bases numbered 1, after V lost 3 bases and J lost 1 base. Germline V gene lookup returns CDR1 LNHDA and CDR2 SQIVND (reference sequence). The CDR3 reads CASSIGLAGNTGELFF. The CDR3 DNA reads TGTGCCAGTAGTATCGGACTAGCGGGGAACACCGGGGAGCTGTTTTTT.